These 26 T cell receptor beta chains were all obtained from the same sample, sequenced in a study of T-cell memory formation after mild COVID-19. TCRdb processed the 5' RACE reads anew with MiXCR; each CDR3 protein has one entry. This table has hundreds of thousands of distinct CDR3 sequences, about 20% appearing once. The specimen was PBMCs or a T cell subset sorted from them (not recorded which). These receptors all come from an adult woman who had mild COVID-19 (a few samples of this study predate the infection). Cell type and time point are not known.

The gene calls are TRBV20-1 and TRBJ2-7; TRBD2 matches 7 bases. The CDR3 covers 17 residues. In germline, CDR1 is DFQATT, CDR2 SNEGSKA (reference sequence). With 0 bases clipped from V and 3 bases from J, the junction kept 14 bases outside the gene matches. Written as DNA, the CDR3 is TGCAGTGCTAGAGATCCGGTGGCTAGCGGTACCTTCTACGAGCAGTACTTC. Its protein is CSARDPVASGTFYEQYF.

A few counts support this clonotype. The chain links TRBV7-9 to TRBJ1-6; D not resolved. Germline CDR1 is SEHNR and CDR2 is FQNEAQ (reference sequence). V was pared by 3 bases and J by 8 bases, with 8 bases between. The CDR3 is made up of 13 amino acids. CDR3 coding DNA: TGTGCCAGCAGCTTCCCGGGCGATTCACCCCTCCACTTT. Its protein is CASSFPGDSPLHF.

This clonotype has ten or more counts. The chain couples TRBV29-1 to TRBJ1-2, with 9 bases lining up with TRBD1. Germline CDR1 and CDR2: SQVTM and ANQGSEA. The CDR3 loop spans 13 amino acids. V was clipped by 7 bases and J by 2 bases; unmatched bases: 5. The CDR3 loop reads CSDRDRENYGYTF. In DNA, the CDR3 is TGCAGCGATCGGGACAGGGAGAACTATGGCTACACCTTC.

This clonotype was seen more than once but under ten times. Written as DNA, the CDR3 is TGTGCCAGCAGCTTAAGCAGCGCCACGCACGAGCAGTACTTC. Protein sequence: CASSLSSATHEQYF. This rearrangement joins TRBV7-9 to TRBJ2-7; no firm D call. Trimming removed 2 bases from V and 5 bases from J, with 13 bases in between. CDR1 is SEHNR and CDR2 is FQNEAQ in the germline V gene (reference sequence). The CDR3 has 14 amino acids.

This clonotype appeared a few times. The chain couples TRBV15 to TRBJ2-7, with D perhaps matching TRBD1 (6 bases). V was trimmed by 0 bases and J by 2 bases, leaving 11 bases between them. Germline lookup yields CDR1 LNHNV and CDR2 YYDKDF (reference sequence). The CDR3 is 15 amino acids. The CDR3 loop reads CATSRDLDSAYEQYF. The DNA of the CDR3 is TGTGCCACCAGCAGAGATTTGGACAGCGCCTACGAGCAGTACTTC.

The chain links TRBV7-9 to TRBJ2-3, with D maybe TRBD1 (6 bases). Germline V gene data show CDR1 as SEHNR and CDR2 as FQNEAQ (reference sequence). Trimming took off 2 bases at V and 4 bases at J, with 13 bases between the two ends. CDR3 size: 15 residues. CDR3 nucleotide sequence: TGTGCCAGCAGCTTAACTTCAGGGGTTGCAGATACGCAGTATTTT. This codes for CASSLTSGVADTQYF.

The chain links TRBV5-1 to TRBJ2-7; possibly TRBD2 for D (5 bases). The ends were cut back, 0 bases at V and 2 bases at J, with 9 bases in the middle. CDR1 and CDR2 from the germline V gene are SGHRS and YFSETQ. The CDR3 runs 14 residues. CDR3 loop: CASSLADSTYEQYF. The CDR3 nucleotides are TGCGCCAGCAGCTTGGCGGACTCCACCTACGAGCAGTACTTC.

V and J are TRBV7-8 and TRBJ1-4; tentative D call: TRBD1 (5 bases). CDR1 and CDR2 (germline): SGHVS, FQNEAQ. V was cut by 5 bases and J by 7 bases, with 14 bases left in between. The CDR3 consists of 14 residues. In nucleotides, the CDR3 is TGTGCCAGCAGCGCGCAGTCGGGGCTTGAAAAACTGTTTTTT. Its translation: CASSAQSGLEKLFF.

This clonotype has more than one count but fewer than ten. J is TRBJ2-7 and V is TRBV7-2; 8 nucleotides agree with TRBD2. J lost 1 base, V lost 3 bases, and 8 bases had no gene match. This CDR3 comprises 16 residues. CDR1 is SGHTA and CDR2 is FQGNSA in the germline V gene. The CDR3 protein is CASSLTGTSYSYEQYF. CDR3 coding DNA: TGTGCCAGCAGCTTGACCGGGACTAGTTATTCCTACGAGCAGTACTTC.

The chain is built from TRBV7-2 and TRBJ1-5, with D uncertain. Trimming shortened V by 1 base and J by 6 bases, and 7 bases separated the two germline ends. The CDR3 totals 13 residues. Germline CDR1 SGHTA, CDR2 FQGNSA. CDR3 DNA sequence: TGTGCCAGCAGCTTAGGGGAACCTCAGCCCCAGCATTTT. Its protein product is CASSLGEPQPQHF.

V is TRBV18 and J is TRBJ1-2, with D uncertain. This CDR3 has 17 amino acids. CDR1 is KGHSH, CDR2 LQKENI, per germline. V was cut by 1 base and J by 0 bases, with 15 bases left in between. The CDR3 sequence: CASSPLRVLWSNYGYTF. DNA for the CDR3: TGTGCCAGCTCACCACTTCGGGTTCTATGGTCTAACTATGGCTACACCTTC.

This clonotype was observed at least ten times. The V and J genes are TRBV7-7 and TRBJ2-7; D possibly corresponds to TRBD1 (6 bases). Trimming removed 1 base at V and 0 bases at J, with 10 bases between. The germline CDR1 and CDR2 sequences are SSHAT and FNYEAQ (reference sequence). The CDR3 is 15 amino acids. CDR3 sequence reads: CASSLGPGDSYEQYF. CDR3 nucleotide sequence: TGTGCCAGCAGCTTAGGTCCAGGGGACTCCTACGAGCAGTACTTC.

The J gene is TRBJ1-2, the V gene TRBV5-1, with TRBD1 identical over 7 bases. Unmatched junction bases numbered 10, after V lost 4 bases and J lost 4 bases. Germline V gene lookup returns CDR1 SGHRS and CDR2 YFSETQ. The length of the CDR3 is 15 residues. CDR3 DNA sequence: TGCGCCAGCAGCGGGCTGGGACAGCAATTCTATGGCTACACCTTC. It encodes CASSGLGQQFYGYTF.

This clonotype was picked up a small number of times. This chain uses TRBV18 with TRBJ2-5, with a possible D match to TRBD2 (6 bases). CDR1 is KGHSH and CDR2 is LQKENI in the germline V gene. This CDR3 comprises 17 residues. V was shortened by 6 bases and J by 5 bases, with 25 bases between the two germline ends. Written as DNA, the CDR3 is TGTGCCAGCTCCGCGGCAGTGGCGGGACCGCCAGCGGAGACCCAGTACTTC. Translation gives CASSAAVAGPPAETQYF.

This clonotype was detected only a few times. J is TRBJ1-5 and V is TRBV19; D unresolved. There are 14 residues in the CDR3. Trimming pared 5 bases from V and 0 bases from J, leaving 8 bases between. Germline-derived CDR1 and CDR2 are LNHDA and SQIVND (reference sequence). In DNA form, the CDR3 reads TGTGCCAGTAGTGCTCAGGATAGCAATCAGCCCCAGCATTTT. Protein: CASSAQDSNQPQHF.

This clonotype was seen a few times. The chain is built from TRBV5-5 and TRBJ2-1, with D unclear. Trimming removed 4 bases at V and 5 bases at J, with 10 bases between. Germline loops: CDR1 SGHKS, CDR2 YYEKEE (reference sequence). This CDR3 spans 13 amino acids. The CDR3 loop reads CASSLLPDNEQFF. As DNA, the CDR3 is TGTGCCAGCAGCCTCTTACCCGACAATGAGCAGTTCTTC.

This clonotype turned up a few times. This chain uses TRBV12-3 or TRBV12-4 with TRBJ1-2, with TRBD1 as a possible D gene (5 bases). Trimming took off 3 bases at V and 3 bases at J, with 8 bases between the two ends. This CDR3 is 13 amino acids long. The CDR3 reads CASSFWGDYGYTF. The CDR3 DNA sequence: TGTGCCAGCAGTTTTTGGGGGGACTATGGCTACACCTTC.

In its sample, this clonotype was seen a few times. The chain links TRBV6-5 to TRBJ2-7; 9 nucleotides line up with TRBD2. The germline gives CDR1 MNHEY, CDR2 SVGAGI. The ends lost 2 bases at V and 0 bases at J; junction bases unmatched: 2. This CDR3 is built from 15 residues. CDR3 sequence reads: CASSYSGGFSYEQYF. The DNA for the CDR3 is TGTGCCAGCAGTTACAGCGGGGGGTTCTCCTACGAGCAGTACTTC.

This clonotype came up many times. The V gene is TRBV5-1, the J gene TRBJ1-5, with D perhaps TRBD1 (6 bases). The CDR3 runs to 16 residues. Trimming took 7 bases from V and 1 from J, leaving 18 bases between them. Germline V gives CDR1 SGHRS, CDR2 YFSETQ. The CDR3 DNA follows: TGCGCCAGCGCCGCCATGCCGGGGGCCAGCAATCAGCCCCAGCATTTT. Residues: CASAAMPGASNQPQHF.

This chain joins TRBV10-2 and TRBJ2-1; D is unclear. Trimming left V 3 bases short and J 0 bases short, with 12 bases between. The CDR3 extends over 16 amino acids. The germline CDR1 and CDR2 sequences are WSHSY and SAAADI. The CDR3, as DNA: TGCGCCAGCAGTGAACCTCCCACCTTCTCCTACAATGAGCAGTTCTTC. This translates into CASSEPPTFSYNEQFF.

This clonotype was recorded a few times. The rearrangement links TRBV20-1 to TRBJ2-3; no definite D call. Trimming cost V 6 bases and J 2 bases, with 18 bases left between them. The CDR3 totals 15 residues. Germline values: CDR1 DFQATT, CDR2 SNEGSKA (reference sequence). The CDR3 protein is CSAPRAVRPTDTQYF. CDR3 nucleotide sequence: TGCAGTGCCCCTAGGGCTGTACGACCCACAGATACGCAGTATTTT.

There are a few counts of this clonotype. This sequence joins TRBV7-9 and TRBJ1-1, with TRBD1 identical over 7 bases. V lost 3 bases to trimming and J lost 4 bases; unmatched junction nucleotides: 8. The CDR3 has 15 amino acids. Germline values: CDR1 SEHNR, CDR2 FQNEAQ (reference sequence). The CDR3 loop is CASSLLQGIGTEAFF. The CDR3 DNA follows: TGTGCCAGCAGCTTGTTACAGGGGATAGGCACTGAAGCTTTCTTT. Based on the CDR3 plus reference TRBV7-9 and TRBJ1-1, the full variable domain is DTGVSQNPRHKITKRGQNVTFRCDPISEHNRLYWYRQTLGQGPEFLTYFQNEAQLEKSRLLSDRFSAERPKGSFSTLEIQRTEQGDSAMYLCASSLLQGIGTEAFFGQGTRLTVV.

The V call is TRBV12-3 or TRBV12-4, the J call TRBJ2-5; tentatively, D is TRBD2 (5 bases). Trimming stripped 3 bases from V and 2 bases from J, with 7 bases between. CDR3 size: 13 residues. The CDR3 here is CASSFREQETQYF. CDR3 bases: TGTGCCAGCAGTTTTCGGGAACAAGAGACCCAGTACTTC.

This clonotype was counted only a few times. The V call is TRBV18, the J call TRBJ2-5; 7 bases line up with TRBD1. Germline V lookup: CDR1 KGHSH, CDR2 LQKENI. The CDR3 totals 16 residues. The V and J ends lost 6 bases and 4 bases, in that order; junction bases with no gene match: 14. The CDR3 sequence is CASSWTGNIVAETQYF. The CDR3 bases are TGTGCCAGCTCTTGGACAGGCAATATCGTAGCAGAGACCCAGTACTTC.

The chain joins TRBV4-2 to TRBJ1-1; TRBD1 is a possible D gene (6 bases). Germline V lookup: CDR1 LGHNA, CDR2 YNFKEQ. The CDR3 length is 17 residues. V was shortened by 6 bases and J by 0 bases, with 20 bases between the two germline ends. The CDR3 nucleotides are TGTGCCAGCAGAGGGGGGGCAGGGACTACCTTGAACACTGAAGCTTTCTTT. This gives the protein CASRGGAGTTLNTEAFF.

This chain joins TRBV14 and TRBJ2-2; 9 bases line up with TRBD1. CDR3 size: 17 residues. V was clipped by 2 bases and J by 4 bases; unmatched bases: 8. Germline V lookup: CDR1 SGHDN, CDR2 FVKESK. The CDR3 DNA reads TGTGCCAGCAGCCAACGCCGGGACAGGGTGGTCACCGGGGAGCTGTTTTTT. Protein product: CASSQRRDRVVTGELFF.